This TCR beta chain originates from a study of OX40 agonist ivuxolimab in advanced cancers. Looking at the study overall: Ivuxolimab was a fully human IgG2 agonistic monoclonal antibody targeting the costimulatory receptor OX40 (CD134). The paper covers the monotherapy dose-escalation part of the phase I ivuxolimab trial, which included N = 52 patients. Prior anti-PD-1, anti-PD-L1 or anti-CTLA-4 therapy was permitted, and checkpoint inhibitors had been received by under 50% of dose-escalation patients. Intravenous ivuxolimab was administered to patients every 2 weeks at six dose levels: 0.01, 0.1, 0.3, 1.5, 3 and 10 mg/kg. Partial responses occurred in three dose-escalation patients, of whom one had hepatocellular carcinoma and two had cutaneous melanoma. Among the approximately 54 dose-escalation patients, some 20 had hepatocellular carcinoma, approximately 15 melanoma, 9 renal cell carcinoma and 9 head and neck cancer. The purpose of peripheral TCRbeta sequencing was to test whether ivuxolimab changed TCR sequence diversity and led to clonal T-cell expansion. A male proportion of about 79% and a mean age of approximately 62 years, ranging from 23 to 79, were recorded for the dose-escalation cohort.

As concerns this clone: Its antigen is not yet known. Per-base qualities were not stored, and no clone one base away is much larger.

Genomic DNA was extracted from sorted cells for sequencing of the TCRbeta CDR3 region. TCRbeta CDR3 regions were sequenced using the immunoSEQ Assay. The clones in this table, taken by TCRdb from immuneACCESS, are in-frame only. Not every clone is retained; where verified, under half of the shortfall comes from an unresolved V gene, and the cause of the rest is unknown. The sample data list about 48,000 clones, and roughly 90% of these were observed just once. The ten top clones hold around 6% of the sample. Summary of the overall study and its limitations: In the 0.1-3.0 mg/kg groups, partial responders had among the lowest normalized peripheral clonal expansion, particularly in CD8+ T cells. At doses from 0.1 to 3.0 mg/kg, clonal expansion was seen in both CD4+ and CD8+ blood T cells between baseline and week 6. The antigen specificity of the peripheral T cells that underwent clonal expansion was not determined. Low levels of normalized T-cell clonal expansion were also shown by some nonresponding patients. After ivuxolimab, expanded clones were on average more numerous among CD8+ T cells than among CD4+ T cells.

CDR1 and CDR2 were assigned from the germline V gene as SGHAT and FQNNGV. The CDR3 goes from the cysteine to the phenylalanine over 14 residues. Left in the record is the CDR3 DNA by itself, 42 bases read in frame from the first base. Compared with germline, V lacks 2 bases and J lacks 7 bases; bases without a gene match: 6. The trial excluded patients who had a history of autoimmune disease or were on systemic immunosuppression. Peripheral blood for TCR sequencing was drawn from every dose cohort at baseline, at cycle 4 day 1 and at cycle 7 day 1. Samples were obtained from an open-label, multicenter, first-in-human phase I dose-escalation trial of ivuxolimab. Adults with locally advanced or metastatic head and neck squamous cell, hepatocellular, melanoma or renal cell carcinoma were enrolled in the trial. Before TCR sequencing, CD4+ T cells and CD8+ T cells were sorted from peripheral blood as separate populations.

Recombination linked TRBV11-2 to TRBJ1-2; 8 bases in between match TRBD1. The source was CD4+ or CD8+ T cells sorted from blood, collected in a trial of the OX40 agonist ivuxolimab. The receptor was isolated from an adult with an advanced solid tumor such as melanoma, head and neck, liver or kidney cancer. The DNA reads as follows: TGTGCCAGCAGCTTATCAGGGGGCGCAGGTGGCTACACCTTC. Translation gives CASSLSGGAGGYTF.